The 14 T cell receptor beta chains below were found in one sample sequenced in a study of control samples from healthy donors and cancer patients. Repertoires were generated with immunoSEQ multiplex PCR, while TCRdb's copy carries only in-frame clones and drops some. The table includes about 190,000 clones, about nine tenths detected once. Source material: blood. All receptors come from a man younger than 45 in good health.

This chain uses TRBV15 with TRBJ2-7; 8 bases fit TRBD2. J lost 2 bases, V lost 7 bases, and 7 bases had no gene match. The CDR3 sequence is 14 residues long. Germline CDR1 LNHNV, CDR2 YYDKDF (reference sequence). The CDR3: CATTEGLGPYEQYF. DNA for the CDR3: TGTGCCACCACCGAGGGACTAGGGCCCTACGAGCAGTACTTC.

The CDR3 loop reads CASSEYGVSNEQFF. The CDR3 nucleotides read TGTGCCAGCAGTGAATATGGAGTGAGCAATGAGCAGTTCTTC. The chain employs TRBV6-1 and TRBJ2-1, with D hard to call. The CDR3 runs to 14 residues. The V end lost 2 bases, the J end lost 6 bases, and 11 bases lay between the germline ends. CDR1 MNHNS and CDR2 SASEGT come from the germline V gene.

The chain joins TRBV13 to TRBJ1-3; D remains ambiguous. Germline V gene data show CDR1 as PRHDT and CDR2 as FYEKMQ (reference sequence). Trimming cost V 3 bases and J 0 bases, with 3 bases left between them. The length of the CDR3 is 13 residues. For the CDR3, the DNA is TGTGCCAGCAGCTTGTACTCTGGAAACACCATATATTTT. It codes for CASSLYSGNTIYF. Based on the CDR3 plus reference TRBV13 and TRBJ1-3, the full variable domain is AAGVIQSPRHLIKEKRETATLKCYPIPRHDTVYWYQQGPGQDPQFLISFYEKMQSDKGSIPDRFSAQQFSDYHSELNMSSLELGDSALYFCASSLYSGNTIYFGEGSWLTVV.

In this sample, this clone turned up a few times. The chain has TRBV7-6 and TRBJ2-6; D possibly matches TRBD1 or TRBD2 (5 bases each). This CDR3 spans 18 amino acids. Germline CDR1 is SGHVS and CDR2 is FNYEAQ. Trimming removed 5 bases at V and 0 bases at J, with 17 bases between. The chain's CDR3 is CASSQAPGRPSGANVLTF. The DNA for the CDR3 is TGTGCCAGCAGCCAAGCTCCGGGACGGCCCTCTGGGGCCAACGTCCTGACTTTC.

The rearrangement links TRBV10-1 to TRBJ2-4; D possibly corresponds to TRBD2 (6 bases). The germline V gene has CDR1 WNHNN and CDR2 SYGVQD (reference sequence). The CDR3 sequence is 20 residues long. The V gene lost 8 bases and the J gene lost 0 bases, with 29 bases spanning the gap. CDR3 sequence reads: CASGGRKKRTGELAKNIQYF. The DNA of the CDR3 is TGCGCCAGCGGGGGGAGGAAAAAGCGGACCGGGGAACTAGCCAAAAACATTCAGTACTTC.

The rearrangement joins TRBV7-9 to TRBJ1-1; D is uncertain. V lost 2 bases to trimming and J lost 6 bases, with 10 bases between them. The CDR3 length is 13 residues. The germline V gene has CDR1 SEHNR and CDR2 FQNEAQ (reference sequence). DNA of the CDR3: TGTGCCAGCAGCTTATATCCCCTCCCTGAAGCTTTCTTT. Translating it yields CASSLYPLPEAFF.

The chain joins TRBV13 to TRBJ2-7; D gene ambiguous. Germline V gene data show CDR1 as PRHDT and CDR2 as FYEKMQ (reference sequence). V gave up 2 bases and J gave up 0 bases, with 5 bases separating them. This CDR3 has 13 amino acids. The CDR3 bases are TGTGCCAGCAGCTTAAGACGCTCCTACGAGCAGTACTTC. This translates into CASSLRRSYEQYF.

V usage is TRBV7-9 and J usage is TRBJ2-7; the D gene is possibly TRBD2 (6 bases). CDR3 size: 12 residues. Germline CDR1 is SEHNR and CDR2 is FQNEAQ (reference sequence). The ends were cut back, 8 bases at V and 7 bases at J, with 15 bases in the middle. CDR3 nucleotide sequence: TGTGCCAGCGAAGGACTACCTGGGGAGCAGTACTTC. Its protein is CASEGLPGEQYF.

The J gene is TRBJ1-5, the V gene TRBV19; tentatively, D is TRBD1 (6 bases). Per the germline V gene, CDR1 is LNHDA and CDR2 is SQIVND (reference sequence). The germline V and J ends were trimmed by 9 bases and 7 bases, with 16 bases remaining between them. This CDR3 contains 13 residues. Here the CDR3 reads CASNGQSLQPQHF. Here the CDR3 DNA reads TGTGCCAGCAACGGACAGTCACTGCAGCCCCAGCATTTT.

This chain uses TRBV6-5 with TRBJ1-1; D is unresolved. Trimming stripped 6 bases from V and 1 base from J, with 12 bases between. The CDR3 consists of 14 residues. Germline lookup yields CDR1 MNHEY and CDR2 SVGAGI. The CDR3 coding sequence is TGTGCCAGCAGCTTACATCGGGGGAACACTGAAGCTTTCTTT. This gives the protein CASSLHRGNTEAFF.

V is TRBV5-1 and J is TRBJ1-1, with TRBD1 as a possible D gene (6 bases). The CDR3 spans 15 residues. Per germline, CDR1 SGHRS and CDR2 YFSETQ. The ends were cut back, 4 bases at V and 0 bases at J, with 13 bases in the middle. The CDR3: CASSVDGGMNTEAFF. The DNA for the CDR3 is TGCGCCAGCAGCGTGGATGGGGGCATGAACACTGAAGCTTTCTTT.

The chain has TRBV10-2 and TRBJ1-1, with D perhaps TRBD1 (6 bases). The germline V gene has CDR1 WSHSY and CDR2 SAAADI. V was cut by 5 bases and J by 1 base, with 14 bases left in between. The CDR3 runs 15 residues. The CDR3 loop reads CASSSGGATNTEAFF. The CDR3 bases are TGCGCCAGCAGTTCCGGGGGGGCGACGAACACTGAAGCTTTCTTT.

The rearrangement links TRBV7-8 to TRBJ1-6; maybe TRBD1 (6 bases). CDR1 is SGHVS, CDR2 FQNEAQ, per germline. The CDR3 runs to 14 residues. The V end lost 8 bases, the J end lost 6 bases, and 14 bases lay between the germline ends. The CDR3 DNA follows: TGTGCCAGCCAGGCTGGCAGGGGTAATTCACCCCTCCACTTT. As protein: CASQAGRGNSPLHF. Looking up the rest from reference TRBV7-8 and TRBJ1-6 gives the full variable domain: GAGVSQSPRYKVAKRGQDVALRCDPISGHVSLFWYQQALGQGPEFLTYFQNEAQLDKSGLPSDRFFAERPEGSVSTLKIQRTQQEDSAVYLCASQAGRGNSPLHFGNGTRLTVT.

The V call is TRBV11-2, the J call TRBJ2-3, with D possibly matching TRBD1 (6 bases). There are 14 residues in the CDR3. From germline, CDR1 is SGHAT and CDR2 FQNNGV. The germline V and J ends were trimmed by 6 bases and 2 bases, with 12 bases remaining between them. CDR3 sequence reads: CASSPTGNTDTQYF. The DNA of the CDR3 is TGTGCCAGCAGTCCTACAGGGAACACAGATACGCAGTATTTT.